One sample yielded the 28 T cell receptor beta chains listed below, sequenced in a study of cytomegalovirus exposure and HLA in healthy donors. A multiplex PCR was run with 60 Vbeta primers and 13 Jbeta primers. Here immunoSEQ multiplex PCR was the method, and the copy in TCRdb shows in-frame clones only, minus some. The data show approximately 180,000 clones, roughly 12% seen once. The sample was PBMCs. The receptors were sampled from a man between 50 and 59 years old in good health and CMV-seropositive.

The chain links TRBV4-1 to TRBJ2-2; tentative D call: TRBD1 (6 bases). The CDR3 totals 15 residues. The V end lost 5 bases, the J end lost 4 bases, and 14 bases lay between the germline ends. The germline V gene encodes CDR1 MGHRA and CDR2 YSYEKL. CDR3 coding DNA: TGCGCCAGCAGCTCCCCAGGGGCCATCACCGGGGAGCTGTTTTTT. This encodes CASSSPGAITGELFF.

This clone was seen a handful of times. This chain links TRBV28 with TRBJ1-1; a weak D match, TRBD1 (5 bases). With 3 bases removed from V and 6 bases from J, the gap between germline ends came to 14 bases. The CDR3 has 14 amino acids. Germline CDR1 MDHEN, CDR2 SYDVKM. The CDR3 is CASSFQGLISEAFF. In DNA, the CDR3 is TGTGCCAGCAGTTTTCAGGGTCTTATATCTGAAGCTTTCTTT. The whole variable domain, remainder taken from reference TRBV28 and TRBJ1-1, is DVKVTQSSRYLVKRTGEKVFLECVQDMDHENMFWYRQDPGLGLRLIYFSYDVKMKEKGDIPEGYSVSREKKERFSLILESASTNQTSMYLCASSFQGLISEAFFGQGTRLTVV.

The CDR3 region has the DNA TGTGCCAGCACGTGGTCCAGGCTCGGCTACACCTTC. Amino acids: CASTWSRLGYTF. The gene calls are TRBV2 and TRBJ1-2; D gene uncertain. CDR1 and CDR2 (germline): SNHLY, FYNNEI. The CDR3 runs 12 residues. Trimming shortened V by 7 bases and J by 8 bases, and 14 bases separated the two germline ends.

This chain connects TRBV10-2 to TRBJ2-3, with a possible D match to TRBD2 (7 bases). This CDR3 region has 16 residues. Germline V lookup: CDR1 WSHSY, CDR2 SAAADI. V lost 8 bases to trimming and J lost 4 bases, with 22 bases between them. In DNA, the CDR3 is TGCGCCAGCCGATCCCCCGAAGGGGGGGGCCCAGATACGCAGTATTTT. It codes for CASRSPEGGGPDTQYF.

This chain uses TRBV18 with TRBJ2-5, with 9 bases matching TRBD1. Germline V CDR1 and CDR2: KGHSH, LQKENI. This CDR3 has 14 residues. V lost 6 bases and J lost 3; bases outside the gene matches: 5. The CDR3 nucleotides are TGTGCCAGCTCTCATCGGACAGGGGAAGAGACCCAGTACTTC. It translates to CASSHRTGEETQYF.

This clone was seen a handful of times. This chain joins TRBV10-2 and TRBJ1-1; TRBD1 matches at 8 bases. This CDR3 is 12 amino acids long. The V gene end was trimmed by 7 bases and the J gene end by 11 bases; junction bases not matched to a gene: 9. Germline CDR1 and CDR2: WSHSY and SAAADI. The CDR3 nucleotides read TGCGCCAGCATAGGACAGGGCCAAACGGCTTTCTTT. Translation gives CASIGQGQTAFF.

This clone was observed a handful of times. V gene TRBV27 combines with J gene TRBJ1-1; 12 bases align to TRBD1. The CDR3 loop spans 15 amino acids. Germline V gene data show CDR1 as MNHEY and CDR2 as SMNVEV (reference sequence). Losses at the gene ends were 4 bases for V and 10 bases for J; bases not matched to a gene: 10. For the CDR3, the DNA is TGTGCCAGCAGTTCAAAAAGGGACAGGGGGCATGTAGCTTTCTTT. Its protein product is CASSSKRDRGHVAFF.

This clone was picked up a small number of times. The CDR3 nucleotides are TGTGCCAGCAGTTACAGGGAGGATCAGCCCCAGCATTTT. Encoded protein: CASSYREDQPQHF. V and J are TRBV6-5 and TRBJ1-5; D is uncertain. The germline V gene has CDR1 MNHEY and CDR2 SVGAGI. The CDR3 is made up of 13 amino acids. V was trimmed by 2 bases and J by 5 bases, leaving 7 bases between them.

This clone was found a few times. The same CDR3 also results from other DNA sequences found in this sample. This chain links TRBV28 with TRBJ1-2; D may be TRBD1 (5 bases). V was clipped by 3 bases and J by 3 bases, with 14 bases between them. In germline, CDR1 is MDHEN, CDR2 SYDVKM. The CDR3 extends over 15 amino acids. The chain's CDR3 is CASSLGRGRDYGYTF. The CDR3 region has the DNA TGTGCCAGCAGTTTGGGGAGGGGCCGGGACTATGGCTACACCTTC.

This clone was counted between two and nine times. J is TRBJ2-7 and V is TRBV11-2; D may be TRBD2 (6 bases). The CDR3 extends over 15 amino acids. Trimming cost V 2 bases and J 2 bases, with 13 bases left between them. CDR1 is SGHAT and CDR2 is FQNNGV in the germline V gene. CDR3 sequence (DNA): TGTGCCAGCAGCTTACTTGGGGGGAATCCCTACGAGCAGTACTTC. Its protein is CASSLLGGNPYEQYF. The full variable domain, its missing parts supplied by reference TRBV11-2 and TRBJ2-7, is EAGVAQSPRYKIIEKRQSVAFWCNPISGHATLYWYQQILGQGPKLLIQFQNNGVVDDSQLPKDRFSAERLKGVDSTLKIQPAKLEDSAVYLCASSLLGGNPYEQYFGPGTRLTVT.

The genes are TRBV6-1 and TRBJ2-3; tentative D call: TRBD1 (5 bases). Trimming stripped 10 bases from V and 1 base from J, with 18 bases between. Germline V CDR1 and CDR2: MNHNS, SASEGT. This CDR3 is 15 amino acids long. The CDR3 loop is CANLWSQDRTDTQYF. The CDR3 nucleotides are TGTGCCAACCTCTGGTCACAGGACCGCACAGATACGCAGTATTTT.

This clone was detected a few times. The chain combines TRBV5-8 with TRBJ1-3; TRBD1 aligns across 8 bases. The CDR3 length is 17 residues. V trimming: 0 bases; J trimming: 3 bases; junction bases outside the gene matches: 8. Germline V gene sequence: CDR1 SGHTS, CDR2 YDEGEE. CDR3 sequence reads: CASSLVSRGRRGNTIYF. The CDR3 DNA is TGTGCCAGCAGCTTGGTATCCAGGGGGCGACGTGGAAACACCATATATTTT. The variable domain in full, with the rest retrieved from reference TRBV5-8 and TRBJ1-3, is EAGVTQSPTHLIKTRGQQATLRCSPISGHTSVYWYQQALGLGLQFLLWYDEGEERNRGNFPPRFSGRQFPNYSSELNVNALELEDSALYLCASSLVSRGRRGNTIYFGEGSWLTVV.

This clone was found a few times. The chain uses TRBV5-1 and TRBJ1-2; perhaps TRBD1 as D (5 bases). Germline loops: CDR1 SGHRS, CDR2 YFSETQ. V lost 4 bases to trimming and J lost 6 bases, with 13 bases between them. This CDR3 spans 13 amino acids. The CDR3 loop reads CASSPGTPDGYTF. CDR3 sequence (DNA): TGCGCCAGCAGCCCCGGGACTCCGGATGGCTACACCTTC.

This chain links TRBV27 with TRBJ1-3, with 8 bases aligning to TRBD1. Germline V gene sequence: CDR1 MNHEY, CDR2 SMNVEV (reference sequence). This CDR3 region has 18 residues. V shed 6 bases, J shed 3 bases, and the junction held 16 bases outside the gene matches. The DNA of the CDR3 is TGTGCCAGCAGGGCAACCTCGGCAGGGGGCATCTATGGAAACACCATATATTTT. It codes for CASRATSAGGIYGNTIYF.

This clone was seen only a few times. This chain links TRBV7-9 with TRBJ1-1; D perhaps matches TRBD1 (5 bases). V shed 8 bases and J shed 3 bases, with 16 bases lying between them. Germline assignment: CDR1 SEHNR and CDR2 FQNEAQ (reference sequence). The CDR3 totals 14 residues. CDR3 loop: CASPLGALDTEAFF. The DNA for the CDR3 is TGTGCCAGCCCACTTGGGGCCCTTGACACTGAAGCTTTCTTT. Drawing the rest from reference TRBV7-9 and TRBJ1-1, the complete variable domain is DTGVSQNPRHKITKRGQNVTFRCDPISEHNRLYWYRQTLGQGPEFLTYFQNEAQLEKSRLLSDRFSAERPKGSFSTLEIQRTEQGDSAMYLCASPLGALDTEAFFGQGTRLTVV.

This clone showed up just a few times. The chain combines TRBV7-7 with TRBJ2-3, with D possibly being TRBD2 (7 bases). Per the germline V gene, CDR1 is SSHAT and CDR2 is FNYEAQ (reference sequence). This CDR3 region has 14 residues. Trimming left V 5 bases short and J 6 bases short, with 15 bases between. DNA for the CDR3: TGTGCCAGCAGCGGGGGGGGCCGAGGGGATACGCAGTATTTT. Encoded protein: CASSGGGRGDTQYF.

This clone occurred a few times. The chain joins TRBV7-2 to TRBJ1-6; the match to TRBD1 covers 11 bases. This CDR3 has 16 residues. After removal of 5 bases from V and 9 bases from J, the junction contained 9 bases not matched to a gene. The germline gives CDR1 SGHTA, CDR2 FQGNSA. In DNA form, the CDR3 reads TGTGCCAGCAGCCGAAACCTGGGACAGGGGGGTTCACCCCTCCACTTT. Translating gives CASSRNLGQGGSPLHF.

This clone was counted only a few times. The chain joins TRBV11-3 to TRBJ2-5; D gene uncertain. Trimming shortened V by 5 bases and J by 1 base, and 5 bases separated the two germline ends. CDR3 length: 12 amino acids. Germline V CDR1 and CDR2: SGHNT, YENEEA. This CDR3 is CASSQSQETQYF. In DNA form, the CDR3 reads TGTGCCAGCAGCCAGTCCCAAGAGACCCAGTACTTC.

The chain carries TRBV11-1 and TRBJ2-5; 9 bases are shared with TRBD1. This CDR3 is 16 amino acids long. Germline-derived CDR1 and CDR2 are SGHAT and FQDESV (reference sequence). Trimming at V came to 5 bases and at J to 1 base, leaving 8 bases not matched to a gene. The CDR3 spells CASSPGGQGRQETQYF. The CDR3 nucleotides read TGTGCCAGCAGCCCAGGGGGACAGGGCCGCCAAGAGACCCAGTACTTC. Using reference TRBV11-1 and TRBJ2-5 for the parts outside the CDR3, the full variable domain is EAEVAQSPRYKITEKSQAVAFWCDPISGHATLYWYRQILGQGPELLVQFQDESVVDDSQLPKDRFSAERLKGVDSTLKIQPAELGDSAMYLCASSPGGQGRQETQYFGPGTRLLVL.

V usage is TRBV6-1 and J usage is TRBJ1-6; TRBD1 might be the D (5 bases). Germline V CDR1 and CDR2: MNHNS, SASEGT. V was pared by 10 bases and J by 9 bases, with 22 bases between. The CDR3 has 15 residues. CDR3 residues: CATGTDQGLSSPLHF. CDR3 sequence (DNA): TGTGCCACCGGGACTGATCAGGGATTAAGTTCACCCCTCCACTTT.

V is TRBV7-3 and J is TRBJ2-7; 10 nucleotides align to TRBD1. The CDR3 covers 14 residues. With 5 bases clipped from V and 6 bases from J, the junction kept 7 bases outside the gene matches. The germline gives CDR1 SGHTA, CDR2 FQGTGA. The CDR3 loop is CASSPGQGRVEQYF. Here the CDR3 DNA reads TGTGCCAGCAGCCCGGGACAGGGGAGGGTCGAGCAGTACTTC.

This clone was seen many times. This chain connects TRBV2 to TRBJ1-5; tentatively, D is TRBD1 (6 bases). In germline, CDR1 is SNHLY, CDR2 FYNNEI. The CDR3 spans 15 residues. V lost 1 base and J 7 bases, leaving 14 bases between the germline ends. CDR3 amino acids: CASSEGTAVGQPQHF. The CDR3 DNA follows: TGTGCCAGCAGTGAAGGGACAGCGGTTGGCCAGCCCCAGCATTTT. The full variable domain, its missing parts supplied by reference TRBV2 and TRBJ1-5, is EPEVTQTPSHQVTQMGQEVILRCVPISNHLYFYWYRQILGQKVEFLVSFYNNEISEKSEIFDDQFSVERPDGSNFTLKIRSTKLEDSAMYFCASSEGTAVGQPQHFGDGTRLSIL.

The V gene is TRBV4-3, the J gene TRBJ1-4; D gene ambiguous. V was cut by 3 bases and J by 7 bases, with 12 bases left in between. CDR1 and CDR2 from the germline V gene are LGHNA and YSLEER. The CDR3 is 14 residues long. The DNA of the CDR3 is TGCGCCAGCAGCCATCGGAGGCATGGTGAAAAACTGTTTTTT. Protein: CASSHRRHGEKLFF.

This clone was detected a few times. V is TRBV7-8 and J is TRBJ1-2; 7 bases match TRBD1. Germline CDR1 and CDR2: SGHVS and FQNEAQ. The CDR3 is 17 residues long. V was pared by 1 base and J by 0 bases, with 8 bases of the junction left unmatched. The CDR3: CASSLGQGVSSNYGYTF. CDR3 coding DNA: TGTGCCAGCAGCTTAGGACAGGGAGTTAGTTCTAACTATGGCTACACCTTC.

The V gene is TRBV29-1, the J gene TRBJ1-3; possibly TRBD1 for D (5 bases). From germline, CDR1 is SQVTM and CDR2 ANQGSEA. Trimming stripped 4 bases from V and 3 bases from J, with 16 bases between. The CDR3 has 15 amino acids. The DNA for the CDR3 is TGCAGCGTTGGGTCGGGGGGAGCGGATGGAAACACCATATATTTT. It codes for CSVGSGGADGNTIYF.

The rearrangement links TRBV10-3 to TRBJ1-6, with TRBD1 matching over 7 bases. The CDR3 contains 16 residues. Germline loops: CDR1 ENHRY, CDR2 SYGVKD. V was clipped by 5 bases and J by 5 bases; unmatched bases: 9. CDR3 amino acids: CAISSGGSGDNSPLHF. CDR3 nucleotides: TGTGCCATCAGTTCAGGGGGTTCAGGGGATAATTCACCCCTCCACTTT.

The chain has TRBV23-1 and TRBJ2-5; 11 bases line up with TRBD1. TRBV23-1 carries the ORF label, with uncertain function. The trim removed 2 bases at V and 5 bases at J, leaving 10 bases unmatched. The CDR3 runs 17 residues. The CDR3: CASSQRTGGDLRETQYF. The CDR3 DNA reads TGCGCCAGCAGTCAAAGGACAGGGGGCGATCTTCGTGAGACCCAGTACTTC.

The chain is built from TRBV19 and TRBJ1-6; D gene ambiguous. The CDR3 has 15 amino acids. The germline V and J ends were trimmed by 1 base and 13 bases, with 17 bases remaining between them. The germline V gene encodes CDR1 LNHDA and CDR2 SQIVND (reference sequence). The CDR3: CASSIAPGLMSPLHF. In DNA form, the CDR3 reads TGTGCCAGTAGTATAGCTCCGGGTTTAATGAGTCCCCTCCACTTT.